At least ten counts were recorded for the clone carrying this TCR beta chain. What it recognizes is unknown. This sample was taken from a study of T-cell reconstitution after alpha-beta-depleted transplantation in children. Findings of the study overall: The study reportedly traced alpha-beta T cells about two months after transplant to several hundred expanded graft clones. The main origin of T-cell counts and diversity one year after transplant was newly produced T cells. The study traced high day-60 TCRbeta diversity in some patients to surviving recipient T cells and thymic progenitors.

The CDR3 loop spans 13 amino acids. Trimming took off 1 base at V and 7 bases at J, with 11 bases between the two ends. For TCRbeta, the library was prepared with unique molecular identifiers. Each CDR3 protein gets one entry after TCRdb re-called the PCR reads with MiXCR. The repertoire consists of fewer than 350,000 distinct CDR3 sequences, with 10% occurring once and the leading ten covering less than 9%. The sequence came from a boy younger than two with acute myeloid leukemia, due to receive a stem cell transplant. The sample consisted of PBMCs, taken before TCRalphabeta/CD19-depleted stem cell transplant. The chain recombines TRBV12-3 or TRBV12-4 with TRBJ2-7; D gene ambiguous. CDR3 bases: TGTGCCAGCAGTTTAGACTACGAGAGGGAGCAGTACTTC. Protein: CASSLDYEREQYF.